The clone carrying this TCR beta chain was counted ten times or more. Its specificity is not known. The source of the sample is a study of post-analysis software for immune sequencing data. In the study overall: Recorded disease courses covered relapsing-remitting, secondary progressive and progressive-relapsing multiple sclerosis. Some patients had no subtype annotation.

Overall study findings and caveats: Multiple sclerosis patients had significantly lower normalized Chao1 diversity than controls. In patients, about 5 TRBV segments were more frequent than in controls, with TRBV5-6, TRBV5-1 and TRBV20-1 among them. Strong co-clustering by F measure linked samples that shared a preparation batch.

Prepared TCR beta cDNA libraries contained unique molecular identifiers. Each batch of about 0.9 to 10 million T cells produced roughly 0.5 million cDNA molecules. TCRdb reanalysed the PCR reads using MiXCR and keeps one entry per CDR3 protein. This sample has some 240,000 distinct CDR3 sequences, with 36% found just once. Trimming took off 8 bases at V and 3 bases at J, with 5 bases between the two ends. The CDR3 consists of 11 residues. Germline V gene lookup returns CDR1 MGHDK and CDR2 SYGVNS. The sequenced sample consisted of blood. The chain has TRBV25-1 and TRBJ2-1; D is uncertain. This receptor was obtained from a girl between 10 and 17 years old with multiple sclerosis. The DNA for the CDR3 is TGTGCCAGCTGGGGCTACAATGAGCAGTTCTTC. It translates to CASWGYNEQFF. Full variable domain (rest looked up from reference TRBV25-1 and TRBJ2-1): EADIYQTPRYLVIGTGKKITLECSQTMGHDKMYWYQQDPGMELHLIHYSYGVNSTEKGDLSSESTVSRIRTEHFPLTLESARPSHTSQYLCASWGYNEQFFGPGTRLTVL.